This T cell receptor beta chain was sequenced in a study of blood T cell repertoires in COVID-19. Study as a whole: There were acute and convalescent COVID-19 samples, and they came from the United States, Italy and Spain.

Authors' processing steps: Counts of nucleated cells, estimated from reference gene primer amplification, were obtained. TCRdb keeps only in-frame clones here, not all; method: immunoSEQ multiplex PCR. That table furnishes V, J and clone size, whereas the DNA furnished D and trimming. The sample yields around 300,000 clones, roughly 89% seen once. V gave up 0 bases and J gave up 4 bases; unmatched junction bases: 3. Per germline, CDR1 SGHRS and CDR2 YFSETQ. The CDR3 runs to 17 residues. The sequenced sample consisted of peripheral blood. The chain is built from TRBV5-1 and TRBJ2-1; 14 bases align to TRBD2. The receptor's source is a man in his fifties or sixties with acute or convalescent COVID-19. The CDR3 DNA follows: TGCGCCAGCAGCTTGGGTGGGACTAGCGGGGGATACAATGAGCAGTTCTTC. Encoded protein: CASSLGGTSGGYNEQFF.